This T cell receptor beta chain was identified during a study of cytomegalovirus exposure and HLA in healthy donors. Study-wide results and caveats: The tendency of first-cohort TCR clusters to co-occur in the 120 validation repertoires was identified by a subsequent analysis. In vitro confirmation showed three CMV-associated chains to be CMV antigen specific. The authors listed 150 to 200 TCR beta chains as cytomegalovirus-associated.

With respect to this clone: As yet, its antigen is unknown.

The CDR3 sequence is 12 residues long. The J segment lost 10 bases and the V segment lost 9 bases, leaving 6 bases of the junction unmatched. Looked up from germline, CDR1 is MNHEY and CDR2 is SMNVEV (reference sequence). Measured with immunoSEQ multiplex PCR; TCRdb has only the in-frame clones, and not every one. The sample contains 180,000 or so clones, roughly 86% of which appear only once. The donors were in the roughly 130-subject validation cohort, distinct from the approximately 700-subject first cohort. This chain uses TRBV27 with TRBJ2-3, with TRBD2 matching 11 bases. The source is a man under 40 in good health and CMV-seropositive. The sample consisted of PBMCs. Here the CDR3 DNA reads TGTGCCAGTGGAATAGCGGGAGGGGCGCAGTATTTT. This gives the protein CASGIAGGAQYF.